This T cell receptor beta chain is drawn from a study of shared clonotypes between healthy human individuals. Details on this clone: Its antigen is currently unknown.

General study findings and limits: The naive CD4 repertoires of a few donors were compared, and 5% to 6.5% of clonotypes were shared.

Sequencing used immunoSEQ multiplex PCR; TCRdb keeps in-frame clones, though not all of them. The sample includes about 1 million clones, about 74% of them seen just once. Trimming left V 4 bases short and J 7 bases short, with 14 bases between. Germline values: CDR1 SGHAT, CDR2 FQNNGV. The CDR3 extends over 14 amino acids. The chain has TRBV11-2 and TRBJ2-1, with D perhaps given as TRBD1 or TRBD2 (6 bases each). The sample consisted of memory CD4+ T cells sorted from blood. The subset was: CD45RA-negative fraction. This TCR was sampled from a young man in good health. The CDR3 sequence: CASSSGRGANEQFF. CDR3 bases: TGTGCCAGCAGCTCAGGTAGGGGGGCAAATGAGCAGTTCTTC.